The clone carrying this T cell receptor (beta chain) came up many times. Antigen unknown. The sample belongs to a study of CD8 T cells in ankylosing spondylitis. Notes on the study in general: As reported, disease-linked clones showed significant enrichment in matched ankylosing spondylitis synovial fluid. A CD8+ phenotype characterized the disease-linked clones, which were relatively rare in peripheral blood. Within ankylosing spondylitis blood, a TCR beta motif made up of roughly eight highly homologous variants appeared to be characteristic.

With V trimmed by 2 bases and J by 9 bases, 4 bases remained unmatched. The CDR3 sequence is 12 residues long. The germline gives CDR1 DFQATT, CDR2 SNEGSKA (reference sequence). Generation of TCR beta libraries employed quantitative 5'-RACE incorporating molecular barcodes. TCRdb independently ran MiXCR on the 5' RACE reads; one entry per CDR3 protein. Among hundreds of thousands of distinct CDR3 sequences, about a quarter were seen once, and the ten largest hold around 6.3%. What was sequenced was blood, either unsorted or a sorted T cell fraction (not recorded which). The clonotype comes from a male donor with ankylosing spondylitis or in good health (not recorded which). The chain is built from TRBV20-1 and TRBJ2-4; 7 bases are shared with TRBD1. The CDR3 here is CSARPTGVIQYF. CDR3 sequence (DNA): TGCAGTGCTAGACCCACAGGGGTCATTCAGTACTTC.